Many counts were recorded for the clone carrying this T cell receptor beta chain. This record belongs to a study of identical twins. V was trimmed by 0 bases and J by 4 bases, leaving 9 bases between them. This CDR3 region has 13 residues. Germline V gene data show CDR1 as DFQATT and CDR2 as SNEGSKA (reference sequence). A single record per CDR3 protein comes from TCRdb applying MiXCR to the 5' RACE reads. The sample contains under 800,000 distinct CDR3 sequences, 21% of which appear only once. These data also formed part of another study, on T cells expressing NK-cell markers. This second report adds: Seven sequenced donors out of eight were HCMV-seropositive, one seronegative.

Input material: PBMCs. The rearrangement links TRBV20-1 to TRBJ1-2, with D possibly being TRBD1 (5 bases). The receptor comes from a woman between 18 and 29 years old in good health. The CDR3 DNA is TGCAGTGCTAGAGAGGGGGTCACCTATGGCTACACCTTC. Protein product: CSAREGVTYGYTF.